The 7 T cell receptor beta chains below all came from one sample that was sequenced in a study of cytomegalovirus exposure and HLA in healthy donors. 13 Jbeta primers and 60 Vbeta primers were used for the PCR. Data came from immunoSEQ multiplex PCR; TCRdb stores just in-frame clones and leaves some out. Of 150,000 to 200,000 clones in the sample, about 85% were seen once. Sample: PBMCs. These receptors originate from a woman aged 50 to 65 in good health and CMV-seronegative.

The gene calls are TRBV6-5 and TRBJ2-1, with 8 bases that match TRBD2. Germline V gene data show CDR1 as MNHEY and CDR2 as SVGAGI. Trimming at V came to 4 bases and at J to 6 bases, leaving 8 bases not matched to a gene. The CDR3 has 15 residues. The CDR3 reads CASSSSGLASNEQFF. Written as DNA, the CDR3 is TGTGCCAGCAGTTCCTCCGGACTAGCCAGCAATGAGCAGTTCTTC.

This chain joins TRBV9 and TRBJ1-1, with D possibly TRBD1 on 6 matching bases. Germline V gene data show CDR1 as SGDLS and CDR2 as YYNGEE. The CDR3 is made up of 14 amino acids. V was trimmed by 3 bases and J by 6 bases, leaving 15 bases between them. The CDR3 sequence is CASSATGLVPEAFF. The CDR3 DNA is TGTGCCAGCAGCGCCACAGGGTTGGTGCCTGAAGCTTTCTTT.

This clone showed up just a few times. The chain has TRBV5-5 and TRBJ2-7; TRBD1 matches 11 bases. The germline gives CDR1 SGHKS, CDR2 YYEKEE (reference sequence). The CDR3 runs 15 residues. The ends lost 4 bases at V and 3 bases at J; junction bases unmatched: 6. This CDR3 reads CASSRGGTGGYEQYF. The CDR3 bases are TGTGCCAGCAGCAGAGGGGGGACAGGGGGCTACGAGCAGTACTTC. The full variable domain, its missing parts supplied by reference TRBV5-5 and TRBJ2-7, is DAGVTQSPTHLIKTRGQQVTLRCSPISGHKSVSWYQQVLGQGPQFIFQYYEKEERGRGNFPDRFSARQFPNYSSELNVNALLLGDSALYLCASSRGGTGGYEQYFGPGTRLTVT.

The chain joins TRBV4-3 to TRBJ2-3; D perhaps matches TRBD1 (6 bases). The CDR3 has 15 residues. With 4 bases removed from V and 6 bases from J, the gap between germline ends came to 17 bases. Germline V lookup: CDR1 LGHNA, CDR2 YSLEER. CDR3 nucleotide sequence: TGCGCCAGCAGCCGAGAAGGGGGAACGTCGGATACGCAGTATTTT. Translated: CASSREGGTSDTQYF.

This chain joins TRBV16 and TRBJ2-7; 15 nucleotides agree with TRBD2. The germline V gene encodes CDR1 KGHSY and CDR2 FQNENV. The CDR3 is 19 residues long. V shed 0 bases, J shed 0 bases, and the junction held 6 bases outside the gene matches. CDR3 coding DNA: TGTGCCAGCAGCCAATCGGGGACTAGCGGGAGGCCAAGCTCCTACGAGCAGTACTTC. This encodes CASSQSGTSGRPSSYEQYF.

The chain combines TRBV18 with TRBJ2-2; D remains ambiguous. Between the trimmed V and J ends, which lost 2 bases and 4 bases, there was a span of 5 bases. Germline CDR1 and CDR2: KGHSH and LQKENI. The CDR3 has 13 amino acids. DNA of the CDR3: TGTGCCAGCTCACCAGTCAGCACCGGGGAGCTGTTTTTT. It is translated as CASSPVSTGELFF.

This rearrangement joins TRBV27 to TRBJ1-2, with D uncertain. V lost 6 bases to trimming and J lost 3 bases, with 17 bases between them. The CDR3 contains 15 residues. Germline assignment: CDR1 MNHEY and CDR2 SMNVEV (reference sequence). The CDR3 is CASRSTATRYYGYTF. The CDR3 bases are TGTGCCAGCAGGTCGACTGCTACCCGGTACTATGGCTACACCTTC.